The next 6 T cell receptor beta chains were all read from a single sample in a study of regulatory T cells in long-lasting Graves disease. Time point meaning: newly diagnosed GD, antithyroid drugs for less than 3 months. From PBMCs, RNA was extracted and then used to make the TCR library. Combining iRepertoire HTBI primers with Arm-PCR of CDR3 regions, the authors built TCR beta libraries. TCRdb called the multiplex PCR reads again in MiXCR, with one record for every CDR3 protein. The table shows fewer than 450,000 distinct CDR3 sequences, with 14% to 15% occurring only once. This same sample was also part of a study on T cells in Graves' hyperthyroidism and ophthalmopathy.

Sequenced material: peripheral blood mononuclear cells (PBMCs), taken at new diagnosis, from a patient treated with antithyroid drugs. The source of these receptors is a woman in her 40s with Graves disease.

The chain carries TRBV28 and TRBJ1-1; D ambiguous. This CDR3 region has 14 residues. Germline V gene sequence: CDR1 MDHEN, CDR2 SYDVKM. The V and J ends lost 2 bases and 11 bases respectively, with 18 bases between them. CDR3 region: CASSLPLQSFQAFF. The CDR3 DNA is TGTGCCAGCAGTTTACCCCTTCAGAGTTTTCAGGCTTTCTTT.

This clonotype was seen repeatedly, ten times or more. The J gene is TRBJ1-4, the V gene TRBV12-3 or TRBV12-4; TRBD1 matches at 7 bases. V dropped 5 bases and J dropped 10; count of bases not matched to a gene: 13. The CDR3 is 15 amino acids. The CDR3 DNA follows: TGTGCCAGCAGTCCAACAGGGGCGGGGATGGGAAAACTGTTTTTT. Protein product: CASSPTGAGMGKLFF.

The chain combines TRBV5-4 with TRBJ1-6, with TRBD1 matching over 7 bases. CDR1 and CDR2 (germline): SGHNT, YYREEE (reference sequence). There are 15 residues in the CDR3. V shed 4 bases, J shed 10 bases, and the junction held 11 bases outside the gene matches. The CDR3 DNA is TGTGCCAGCAGCAGGGACAGCCCTGGGGGATCACCCCTCCACTTT. This gives the protein CASSRDSPGGSPLHF. The variable domain in full, completed from reference TRBV5-4 and TRBJ1-6, reads ETGVTQSPTHLIKTRGQQVTLRCSSQSGHNTVSWYQQALGQGPQFIFQYYREEENGRGNFPPRFSGLQFPNYSSELNVNALELDDSALYLCASSRDSPGGSPLHFGNGTRLTVT.

At least ten counts were recorded for this clonotype. V gene TRBV2 combines with J gene TRBJ2-7; D tentatively fits TRBD1 or TRBD2 (5 bases each). This CDR3 spans 15 amino acids. In germline, CDR1 is SNHLY, CDR2 FYNNEI. With 5 bases removed from V and 2 bases from J, the gap between germline ends came to 16 bases. CDR3 in DNA: TGTGCCAGCAGTCTGATCAGGGACGGCACCTACGAGCAGTACTTC. Translating it yields CASSLIRDGTYEQYF.

The chain couples TRBV20-1 to TRBJ2-1; D is perhaps TRBD1 (6 bases). CDR3 length: 14 residues. Germline V lookup: CDR1 DFQATT, CDR2 SNEGSKA (reference sequence). Trimming left V 4 bases short and J 7 bases short, with 17 bases between. As DNA, the CDR3 is TGCAGTGCTAAGAGGTCTGCGAGGGGGAATGAGCAGTTCTTC. Amino acids: CSAKRSARGNEQFF.

Worth noting for this clonotype: This may be a read error, as it is one base from a much larger clone. The rearrangement uses TRBV5-1 and TRBJ2-6; D remains ambiguous. Germline V gene lookup returns CDR1 SGHRS and CDR2 YFSETQ. The CDR3 length is 16 residues. Here the CDR3 reads CASSLAPHSGTNVLTF. CDR3 sequence (DNA): TGCGCCAGCAGCTTGGCGCCACACTCTGGGACCAACGTCCTGACTTTC.